This TCR beta chain was sequenced for a study of beta chain features in type 1 diabetes. Findings and limits, study-wide: Compared with healthy donors, patients appeared to share more similar naive, central memory and regulatory TCRB repertoires. Cells with high TCR expression could be over-represented by cDNA sequencing. Across all four CD4+ subsets, people with type 1 diabetes showed modestly shorter TCRB CDR3s.

cDNA synthesis used the whole RNA isolate, giving expressed TCRB sequences. Produced via immunoSEQ multiplex PCR; TCRdb's table is partial and in-frame only. The table records 300,000 to 350,000 clones, roughly 14% of them present only once. In regard to this clone: Its matching antigen is unknown.

Germline V gives CDR1 SGHRS, CDR2 YFSETQ. V dropped 0 bases and J dropped 5 bases, with 12 bases sitting between them. CDR3 size: 15 residues. The chain recombines TRBV5-1 with TRBJ2-1; D may be TRBD2 (6 bases). The receptor comes from a woman younger than 30 with type 1 diabetes. Source material: naive CD4+ T cells from blood. The CDR3 protein is CASSLDPGVNNEQFF. CDR3 DNA sequence: TGCGCCAGCAGCTTGGATCCGGGGGTGAACAATGAGCAGTTCTTC.